These T cell receptor beta chains were read from a single sample in a study of blood T cell repertoires in COVID-19. Measured with immunoSEQ multiplex PCR; TCRdb has only the in-frame clones, and not every one. The sample consists of around 450,000 clones, 90% of them appearing once. The sequenced material came from PBMCs or T cells enriched from blood (not recorded which). The origin of the receptors is a man aged 18 to 29 who had recovered from COVID-19. CDR3s include the opening cysteine and the closing phenylalanine or tryptophan. Fields, in order: clone size, V gene, J gene, D gene, CDR3 protein, CDR3 DNA. A D gene is named only where the DNA matches it firmly. The listing skips clone size in some rows; elsewhere it reads once, few, many or a size class.

NA,TRBV4-1,TRBJ1-2,TRBD1,CASSQDLGQGSNGYTF,TGCGCCAGCAGCCAAGATCTAGGACAGGGTAGCAATGGCTACACCTTC
NA,TRBV19,TRBJ1-2,TRBD1,CASSMGQDGYTF,TGTGCCAGTAGTATGGGACAGGATGGCTACACCTTC
NA,TRBV7-9,TRBJ2-5,NA,CASSDRDKETQYF,TGTGCCAGCAGCGACCGGGACAAAGAGACCCAGTACTTC
NA,TRBV5-1,TRBJ2-3,TRBD2,CASTERGVHTDTQYF,TGCGCCAGCACCGAGCGGGGGGTACACACAGATACGCAGTATTTT
NA,TRBV6-5,TRBJ1-3,TRBD1,CASSPDSGTGATIYF,TGTGCCAGCAGCCCCGATTCCGGGACAGGGGCCACCATATATTTT
NA,TRBV12-5,TRBJ2-1,NA,CASGLVHKDTRSSYNEQFF,TGTGCTAGTGGTTTGGTACATAAGGACACACGAAGCTCCTACAATGAGCAGTTCTTC
NA,TRBV6-1,TRBJ2-7,TRBD1,CASSVWTGRDEQYF,TGTGCCAGCAGTGTATGGACAGGGCGGGACGAGCAGTACTTC
NA,TRBV6-5,TRBJ1-2,TRBD1,CASTHPDRGDGYTF,TGTGCCAGCACCCACCCAGACAGGGGGGACGGCTACACCTTC
NA,TRBV3-1/TRBV3-2,TRBJ1-2,TRBD1,CASSQALTGAGLGGYTF,TGTGCCAGCAGCCAAGCACTAACAGGGGCCGGTTTAGGGGGCTACACCTTC
once,TRBV28,TRBJ1-1,NA,CASSLYRSNTEAFF,TGTGCCAGCAGTTTGTACAGATCGAACACTGAAGCTTTCTTT
NA,TRBV5-6,TRBJ2-1,TRBD1,CASSLGQGGTGEQFF,TGTGCCAGCAGCTTGGGACAGGGGGGGACCGGTGAGCAGTTCTTC
few,TRBV4-2,TRBJ1-4,NA,CASSQEPGHNEKLFF,TGTGCCAGCAGCCAGGAACCGGGACACAATGAAAAACTGTTTTTT
NA,TRBV7-9,TRBJ2-2,NA,CASSLARQPDTGELFF,TGTGCCAGCAGCTTAGCCCGACAGCCGGACACCGGGGAGCTGTTTTTT
once,TRBV11-3,TRBJ2-2,NA,CASRTAGELFF,TGTGCCAGCAGAACAGCCGGGGAGCTGTTTTTT
NA,TRBV5-4,TRBJ2-3,TRBD2,CASSLVGSGRRSDTQYF,TGTGCCAGCAGCTTGGTTGGTAGCGGGAGAAGGTCAGATACGCAGTATTTT
NA,TRBV6-5,TRBJ1-2,NA,CASLRGTTYGYTF,TGTGCCAGCCTCCGGGGAACGACCTATGGCTACACCTTC
NA,TRBV9,TRBJ1-1,NA,CASSVGSVIRGRTEAFF,TGTGCCAGCAGCGTAGGCAGTGTTATTAGGGGTCGGACTGAAGCTTTCTTT
NA,TRBV2,TRBJ1-4,TRBD1,CASTENRGEKLFF,TGTGCCAGCACCGAGAACAGGGGCGAAAAACTGTTTTTT
NA,TRBV19,TRBJ1-4,NA,CASSTQGANEKLFF,TGTGCCAGTAGTACCCAAGGAGCTAATGAAAAACTGTTTTTT
NA,TRBV5-6,TRBJ1-5,NA,CASSLYKGYNQPQHF,TGTGCCAGCAGCTTGTATAAGGGGTACAATCAGCCCCAGCATTTT
NA,TRBV7-8,TRBJ2-1,NA,CASSLAPSSPQFF,TGTGCCAGCAGCTTAGCGCCTAGCTCCCCACAGTTCTTC
NA,TRBV3-1/TRBV3-2,TRBJ1-2,NA,CASSHPVGAGYGYTF,TGTGCCAGCAGCCATCCCGTAGGGGCTGGCTATGGCTACACCTTC
few,TRBV10-3,TRBJ2-1,TRBD2,CAISDKLAGYNEQFF,TGTGCCATCAGTGATAAACTAGCGGGGTACAATGAGCAGTTCTTC
NA,TRBV11-3,TRBJ2-7,TRBD2,CASSRGVAETYEQYF,TGTGCCAGCAGCCGGGGGGTAGCGGAAACCTACGAGCAGTACTTC
NA,TRBV12-5,TRBJ1-5,TRBD1,CASGDRGIWSNQPQHF,TGTGCTAGTGGGGACAGGGGAATTTGGAGCAATCAGCCCCAGCATTTT
few,TRBV6-5,TRBJ2-1,TRBD2,CASNQRGPNNEQFF,TGTGCCAGCAACCAGCGGGGACCCAACAATGAGCAGTTCTTC
NA,TRBV28,TRBJ2-7,NA,CASSGREFSSYEQYF,TGTGCCAGCAGTGGACGGGAATTTAGTAGCTACGAGCAGTACTTC
NA,TRBV12-3/TRBV12-4,TRBJ1-4,NA,CASTLSGEKLFF,TGTGCCAGCACCCTTTCGGGGGAAAAACTGTTTTTT
NA,TRBV2,TRBJ1-1,NA,CASRRTRVNTEAFF,TGTGCCAGCAGGCGAACGAGAGTAAACACTGAAGCTTTCTTT
NA,TRBV5-1,TRBJ2-3,TRBD2,CASSFSLADPTDTQYF,TGCGCCAGCAGCTTTAGCCTAGCGGACCCCACAGATACGCAGTATTTT
NA,TRBV2,TRBJ1-5,NA,CASSERPAAQHF,TGTGCCAGCAGTGAAAGGCCAGCGGCCCAGCATTTT
NA,TRBV10-2,TRBJ2-7,TRBD2,CASSSGLADTYEQYF,TGCGCCAGCAGCTCTGGACTAGCGGATACCTACGAGCAGTACTTC
NA,TRBV7-8,TRBJ2-1,TRBD2,CASSLFASGSSYNEQFF,TGTGCCAGCAGCTTATTCGCTAGCGGATCCTCCTACAATGAGCAGTTCTTC
NA,TRBV6-5,TRBJ2-5,NA,CASSREKGETQYF,TGTGCCAGCAGTCGGGAGAAAGGGGAGACCCAGTACTTC
NA,TRBV6-5,TRBJ1-2,NA,CASSYSRRATNYGYTF,TGTGCCAGCAGTTACTCTCGCAGGGCTACTAACTATGGCTACACCTTC
NA,TRBV7-6,TRBJ2-1,TRBD2,CASSLGPYRGAYNEQFF,TGTGCCAGCAGCTTAGGGCCCTATCGGGGGGCCTACAATGAGCAGTTCTTC
once,TRBV9,TRBJ2-3,NA,CASSVASPGSTDTQYF,TGTGCCAGCAGCGTAGCTTCTCCCGGGAGCACAGATACGCAGTATTTT
NA,TRBV2,TRBJ1-2,TRBD1,CASRLEAGTGVYGYTF,TGTGCCAGCAGACTTGAAGCCGGGACAGGGGTCTATGGCTACACCTTC
NA,TRBV30,TRBJ2-7,TRBD1,CAWKRTGGAYEQYF,TGTGCCTGGAAGCGGACAGGGGGCGCCTACGAGCAGTACTTC
NA,TRBV10-3,TRBJ2-7,NA,CAISPGQSYEQYF,TGTGCCATCAGCCCGGGACAATCCTACGAGCAGTACTTC
NA,TRBV27,TRBJ1-5,NA,CASSLVGPGWNQPQHF,TGTGCCAGCAGTTTAGTGGGCCCCGGATGGAATCAGCCCCAGCATTTT
once,TRBV9,TRBJ1-4,TRBD1,CASSADPPGGGEKLFF,TGTGCCAGCAGCGCCGACCCCCCAGGGGGTGGTGAAAAACTGTTTTTT
NA,TRBV7-9,TRBJ1-6,NA,CASSLRGTVSPLHF,TGTGCCAGCAGCTTACGGGGGACTGTTTCACCCCTCCACTTT
NA,TRBV5-5,TRBJ2-7,NA,CASSWGRESEQYF,TGTGCCAGCAGCTGGGGGCGGGAGAGCGAGCAGTACTTC
NA,TRBV5-1,TRBJ1-1,TRBD1,CASSRRDRGENEAFF,TGCGCCAGCAGCCGCCGGGACAGGGGGGAAAATGAAGCTTTCTTT
NA,TRBV5-1,TRBJ2-1,TRBD2,CASSLVLAGLAGTNYNEQFF,TGCGCCAGCAGCTTGGTTCTGGCGGGACTAGCGGGCACAAACTACAATGAGCAGTTCTTC
NA,TRBV3-1/TRBV3-2,TRBJ1-2,NA,CASSRQNYGYTF,TGTGCCAGCTCGAGACAGAACTATGGCTACACCTTC